A single TCR beta chain is shown here with its context. Researchers amplified the TCR beta CDR3 regions from RNA transcripts. A set of HTBI primers served as the primers for a first-round RT-PCR of the TCR CDR3. TCRdb reprocessed the multiplex PCR reads via MiXCR and lists one record per CDR3 protein. This table holds approximately 320,000 distinct CDR3 sequences, approximately 17% found once. The data were taken from a study of T cells in Graves' hyperthyroidism and ophthalmopathy. The ends were cut back, 0 bases at V and 1 base at J, with 10 bases in the middle. The CDR3 covers 17 residues. Germline V gene sequence: CDR1 MGHDK, CDR2 SYGVNS.

The sequence was collected from a man aged 30 to 39 with Graves' hyperthyroidism. Input material: blood. J is TRBJ2-6 and V is TRBV25-1, with D unclear. The CDR3 sequence: CASSEYESNSGANVLTF. The CDR3 bases are TGTGCCAGCAGTGAATACGAGTCAAATTCTGGGGCCAACGTCCTGACTTTC.